This T cell receptor beta chain was recorded in a study of early T cells in non-severe SARS-CoV-2 infection. Across the whole study: From unsorted whole blood, bulk RNA was sequenced, and the chains remained unpaired.

Individual cDNA molecules received unique molecular identifiers. TCRdb itself ran the 5' RACE reads through MiXCR, one entry per CDR3 protein. The table lists roughly 75,000 distinct CDR3 sequences, around 17% of them singletons. The sequence was collected from an adult who was a healthcare worker with PCR-confirmed SARS-CoV-2 infection or an uninfected control (not recorded which). The material sequenced was whole blood.

CDR3 bases: TGTGCTAGTGGCCTCGAAATTGGCACCGGGGAGCTGTTTTTT. It specifies CASGLEIGTGELFF. The rearrangement joins TRBV12-5 to TRBJ2-2; D not certain. The germline V gene has CDR1 LGHNT and CDR2 FRNRAP. The CDR3 runs 14 residues. V shed 6 bases and J shed 4 bases, with 12 bases lying between them.